Below, 3 T cell receptor beta chains from the same sample are listed, as sequenced in a study of beta chain features in type 1 diabetes. All of the isolated RNA was reverse transcribed, so expressed TCRB transcripts were sequenced. The protocol was immunoSEQ multiplex PCR, while the TCRdb copy is restricted to in-frame clones and leaves out a portion. Among 600,000 to 650,000 clones listed, around 16% were seen once. Sequenced material: naive CD4+ T cells from blood. These receptors all come from a man aged 18 to 30 in good health.

This clone was recorded a few times. This chain joins TRBV7-3 and TRBJ2-2; D is perhaps TRBD2 (6 bases). There are 13 residues in the CDR3. Trimming shortened V by 7 bases and J by 7 bases, and 13 bases separated the two germline ends. Per germline, CDR1 SGHTA and CDR2 FQGTGA. The CDR3 sequence is CASTRGGGGELFF. DNA for the CDR3: TGTGCCAGCACGAGGGGAGGCGGCGGGGAGCTGTTTTTT.

This sequence joins TRBV7-6 and TRBJ1-3; D ambiguous. V lost 1 base and J 5 bases, leaving 15 bases between the germline ends. CDR1 SGHVS and CDR2 FNYEAQ come from the germline V gene. The CDR3 runs to 16 residues. Here the CDR3 DNA reads TGTGCCAGCAGCTTAGGAACTGGCCTTGGGAGAAACACCATATATTTT. Protein: CASSLGTGLGRNTIYF.

The V and J genes are TRBV4-3 and TRBJ2-1, with 7 bases that match TRBD2. The CDR3 runs to 17 residues. The germline CDR1 and CDR2 sequences are LGHNA and YSLEER. J was trimmed by 5 bases and V by 3 bases; bases with no gene match: 13. CDR3 coding DNA: TGCGCCAGCAGCCACTCCCATCAGGCTAGCGGACACAATGAGCAGTTCTTC. Translation gives CASSHSHQASGHNEQFF.